This TCR beta chain was profiled in a study of regulatory T cells in long-lasting Graves disease (dated by TCRdb to about 2021). A note on the overall study: Persistent Graves' disease was defined as antithyroid drug treatment for over 5 years with persistently positive TSH receptor autoantibodies. Peripheral blood TCR sequencing and RNA sequencing compared persistent Graves' disease patients with newly diagnosed Graves' disease patients. The study was registered as a clinical trial and conducted in China. A total of some 35 samples underwent TCR sequencing: about 13 from persistent and roughly 20 from newly diagnosed Graves' disease patients. Persistent Graves' disease patients in the clinical cohort had taken antithyroid drugs for roughly ten years on average.

This clonotype was seen at least ten times. There is no known antigen for this receptor. Base quality data are lacking; no much larger clone is found one base away. This specimen's time point label, per the study, means: persistent/refractory GD, antithyroid drugs over 5 years with positive TRAb. For both TCR sequencing and RNA sequencing, RNA was extracted from PBMCs using TRIzol. The diagnosis of Graves' disease was made according to American Thyroid Association guidelines. Patients were recruited from an endocrinology department in Xi'an, China. From each patient, 7.5 to 10 milliliters of peripheral blood was collected into an EDTA anticoagulant tube. Ficoll Paque Plus density gradient separation was used to isolate PBMCs, and no further T cell sorting was done. An Agilent 2100 Bioanalyzer and agarose gel were used to check RNA quality, while a NanoDrop 2000 measured RNA concentration. Receptor libraries were prepared by multiplex PCR. Sequenced on an Illumina HiSeq 4000. CDR3 regions were amplified by Arm-PCR with iRepertoire HTBI primers to construct TCR beta libraries. Gel purification was performed on PCR products prior to sequencing. In the authors' own workflow: Gene usage analysis of CDR3 amino acid clonotypes used the 60 to 80 TRBV and about 13 TRBJ segments found across samples. Filtered high-quality paired reads were merged into contigs using COPE and FqMerger. BLAST was used to align contigs to IMGT TRBV, TRBD and TRBJ reference genes, with CDR3 defined following IMGT. Highly expanded clones were defined as clonotypes with a frequency above 0.1%. Repertoire diversity was measured by Shannon entropy, and V-J evenness by the Gini coefficient. Public clonotypes were defined as clonotypes shared by more than one individual. The public reads were reanalyzed by TCRdb: fastp trimming at Q25, MiXCR alignment, in-frame beta chains only. Entries that share a CDR3 protein sequence are merged under the most common genes and DNA. The V and J calls follow TCRdb's processing rather than the paper's. The sample table shows a few hundred thousand distinct CDR3 sequences, and 23% are seen once. The ten largest clonotypes hold roughly 30% of the sample.

The paper's findings and limits, for the study overall: Sequencing and analysis were restricted to the TCR beta chain. Lower TCR Shannon entropy and fewer highly expanded clones were observed in persistent Graves' disease patients than in newly diagnosed patients, which suggested clonal expansion. Only peripheral blood was studied, because thyroid tissue, the primary lesion, was inaccessible. As a limitation, the authors acknowledged that the small sample size may reduce accuracy. A larger number of public clonotypes was shared among persistent patients (approximately 3,000) than among newly diagnosed patients (roughly 980). Preferential use of TRBV28, TRBJ1-2 and TRBJ2-5 was observed in persistent disease, whereas TRBV20-1 and TRBJ2-1 were favored in newly diagnosed disease.

V is pared back by 3 bases and J by 4 bases, with 10 bases lying between the germline termini. The CDR3 measures 13 amino acids from cysteine to phenylalanine. CDR3 DNA only is kept here, 39 bases in frame from base 1. CDR1 is given as SGHRS and CDR2 as YFSETQ, both from the germline V gene. The sample in question was peripheral blood mononuclear cells (PBMCs), obtained when the disease was refractory, from a patient treated with antithyroid drugs. Here the chain combines TRBV5-1 and TRBJ1-1; no D gene can be assigned with confidence. This receptor was taken from a female donor with Graves disease. Read as DNA, the sequence is TGCGCCAGCAGCTCCTCAGTGGGCACTGAAGCTTTCTTT. This is translated as CASSSSVGTEAFF. Beyond the CDR3, the reference TRBV5-1 and TRBJ1-1 genes provide the residues; the full variable domain reads: KAGVTQTPRYLIKTRGQQVTLSCSPISGHRSVSWYQQTPGQGLQFLFEYFSETQRNKGNFPGRFSGRQFSNSRSEMNVSTLELGDSALYLCASSSSVGTEAFFGQGTRLTVV.